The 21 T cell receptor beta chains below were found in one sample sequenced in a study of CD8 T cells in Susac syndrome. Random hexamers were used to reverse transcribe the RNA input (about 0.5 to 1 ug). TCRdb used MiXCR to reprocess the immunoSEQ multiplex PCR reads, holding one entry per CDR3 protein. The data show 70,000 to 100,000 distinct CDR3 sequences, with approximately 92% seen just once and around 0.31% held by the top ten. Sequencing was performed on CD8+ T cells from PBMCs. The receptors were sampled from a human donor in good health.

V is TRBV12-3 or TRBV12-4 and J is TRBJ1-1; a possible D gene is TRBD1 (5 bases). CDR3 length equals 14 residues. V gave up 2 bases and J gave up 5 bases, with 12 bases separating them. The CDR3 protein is CASSLWEGQTEAFF. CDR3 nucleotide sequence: TGTGCCAGCAGTTTATGGGAGGGGCAGACTGAAGCTTTCTTT.

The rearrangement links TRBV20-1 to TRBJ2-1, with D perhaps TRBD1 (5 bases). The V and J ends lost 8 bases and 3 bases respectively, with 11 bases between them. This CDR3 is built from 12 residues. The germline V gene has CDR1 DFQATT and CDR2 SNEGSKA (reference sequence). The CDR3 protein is CSSPDSYNEQFF. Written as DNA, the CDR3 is TGCAGTTCACCCGACAGCTACAATGAGCAGTTCTTC.

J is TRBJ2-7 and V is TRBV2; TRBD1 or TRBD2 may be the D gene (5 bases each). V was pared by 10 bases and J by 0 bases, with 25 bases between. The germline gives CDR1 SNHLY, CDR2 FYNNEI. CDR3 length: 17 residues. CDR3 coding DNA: TGTGCCACCCTTCCAGAAAACACCGGGGCTAACTCCTACGAGCAGTACTTC. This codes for CATLPENTGANSYEQYF. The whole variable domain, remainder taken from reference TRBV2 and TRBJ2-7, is EPEVTQTPSHQVTQMGQEVILRCVPISNHLYFYWYRQILGQKVEFLVSFYNNEISEKSEIFDDQFSVERPDGSNFTLKIRSTKLEDSAMYFCATLPENTGANSYEQYFGPGTRLTVT.

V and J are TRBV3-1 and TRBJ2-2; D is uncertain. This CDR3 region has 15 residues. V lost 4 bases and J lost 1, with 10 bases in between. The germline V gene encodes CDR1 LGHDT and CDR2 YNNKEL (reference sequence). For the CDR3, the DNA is TGTGCCAGCAGCCCCGCCCAGCTGAACACCGGGGAGCTGTTTTTT. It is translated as CASSPAQLNTGELFF.

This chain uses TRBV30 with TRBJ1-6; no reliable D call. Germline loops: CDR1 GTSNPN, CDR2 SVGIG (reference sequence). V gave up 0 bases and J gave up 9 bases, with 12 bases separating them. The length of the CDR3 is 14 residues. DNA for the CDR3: TGTGCCTGGAGTGTTATGGGAGGCGGTTCACCCCTCCACTTT. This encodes CAWSVMGGGSPLHF.

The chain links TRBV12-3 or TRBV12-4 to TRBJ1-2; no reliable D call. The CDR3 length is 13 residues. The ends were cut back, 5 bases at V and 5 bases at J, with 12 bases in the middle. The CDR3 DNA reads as TGTGCCAGCAGTCCCTCGGAACCTTATGGCTACACCTTC. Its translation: CASSPSEPYGYTF.

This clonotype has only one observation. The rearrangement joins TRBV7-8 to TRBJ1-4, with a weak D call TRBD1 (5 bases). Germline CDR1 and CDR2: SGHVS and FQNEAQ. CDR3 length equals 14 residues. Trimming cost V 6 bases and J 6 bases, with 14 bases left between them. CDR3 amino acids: CASSFGTGHEKLFF. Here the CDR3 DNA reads TGTGCCAGCAGTTTTGGGACCGGACATGAAAAACTGTTTTTT.

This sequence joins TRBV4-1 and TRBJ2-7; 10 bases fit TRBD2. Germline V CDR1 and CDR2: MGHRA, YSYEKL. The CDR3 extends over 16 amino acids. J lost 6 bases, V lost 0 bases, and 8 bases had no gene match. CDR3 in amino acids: CASSQDDLAGAGEQYF. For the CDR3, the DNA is TGCGCCAGCAGCCAAGATGACCTAGCGGGGGCTGGCGAGCAGTACTTC.

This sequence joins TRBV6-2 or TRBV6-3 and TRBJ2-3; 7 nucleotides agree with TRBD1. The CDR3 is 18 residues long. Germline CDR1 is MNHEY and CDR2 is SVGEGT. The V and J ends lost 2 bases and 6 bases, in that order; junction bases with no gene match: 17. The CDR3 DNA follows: TGTGCCAGCAGTTACGCCAAGACAGGGTACGATATTACGGATACGCAGTATTTT. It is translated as CASSYAKTGYDITDTQYF.

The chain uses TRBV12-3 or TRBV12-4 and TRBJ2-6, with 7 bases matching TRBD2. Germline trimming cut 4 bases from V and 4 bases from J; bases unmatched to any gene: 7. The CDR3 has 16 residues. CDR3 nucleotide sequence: TGTGCCAGCAGTTCCCGGGAGGCTTCGGGGGCCAACGTCCTGACTTTC. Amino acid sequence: CASSSREASGANVLTF.

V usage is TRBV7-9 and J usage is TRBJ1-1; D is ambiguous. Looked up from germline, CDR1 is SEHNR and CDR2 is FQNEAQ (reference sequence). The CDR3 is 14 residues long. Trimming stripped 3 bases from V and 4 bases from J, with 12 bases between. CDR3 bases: TGTGCCAGCAGCTTTTCTGAGGGCGGCACTGAAGCTTTCTTT. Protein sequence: CASSFSEGGTEAFF.

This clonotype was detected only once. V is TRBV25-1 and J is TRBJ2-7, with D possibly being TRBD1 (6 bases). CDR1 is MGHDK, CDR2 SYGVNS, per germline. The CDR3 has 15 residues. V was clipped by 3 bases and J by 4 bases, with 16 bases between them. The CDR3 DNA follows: TGTGCCAGCAGTGATTCACAGGGCACCGTTTACGAGCAGTACTTC. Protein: CASSDSQGTVYEQYF.

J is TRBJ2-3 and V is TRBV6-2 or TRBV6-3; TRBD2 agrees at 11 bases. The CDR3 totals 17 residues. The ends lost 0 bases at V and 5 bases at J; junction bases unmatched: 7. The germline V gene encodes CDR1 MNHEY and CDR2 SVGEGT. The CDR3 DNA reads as TGTGCCAGCAGTTACTCGATAGCGGGGGGGCCCGGAGATACGCAGTATTTT. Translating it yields CASSYSIAGGPGDTQYF.

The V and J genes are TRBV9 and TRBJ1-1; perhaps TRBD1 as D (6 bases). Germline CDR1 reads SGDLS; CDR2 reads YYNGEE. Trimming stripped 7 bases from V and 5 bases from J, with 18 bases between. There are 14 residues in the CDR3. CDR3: CASGSNRVPTEAFF. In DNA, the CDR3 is TGTGCCAGCGGCTCCAACAGGGTTCCTACTGAAGCTTTCTTT.

The CDR3 sequence: CASSLAGGQQEQYF. Here the CDR3 DNA reads TGCGCCAGCAGCTTGGCGGGGGGCCAACAGGAGCAGTACTTC. This chain links TRBV5-1 with TRBJ2-7; possible D gene TRBD2, 7 bases. The V gene's germline CDR1 is SGHRS and CDR2 YFSETQ. Between the trimmed V and J ends, which lost 0 bases and 7 bases, there was a span of 14 bases. CDR3 size: 14 residues.

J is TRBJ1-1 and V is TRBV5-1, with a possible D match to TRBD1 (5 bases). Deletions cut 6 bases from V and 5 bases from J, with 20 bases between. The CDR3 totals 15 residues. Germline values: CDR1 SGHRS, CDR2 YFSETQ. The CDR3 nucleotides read TGCGCCAGCATCCTAGGGGCAGGGAAAGGAACTGAAGCTTTCTTT. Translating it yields CASILGAGKGTEAFF.

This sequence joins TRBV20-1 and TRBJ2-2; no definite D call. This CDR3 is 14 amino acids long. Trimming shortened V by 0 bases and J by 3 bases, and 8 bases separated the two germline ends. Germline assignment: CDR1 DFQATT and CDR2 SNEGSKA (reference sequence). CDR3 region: CSARDLRYTGELFF. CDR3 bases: TGCAGTGCTAGAGATCTGAGATACACCGGGGAGCTGTTTTTT.

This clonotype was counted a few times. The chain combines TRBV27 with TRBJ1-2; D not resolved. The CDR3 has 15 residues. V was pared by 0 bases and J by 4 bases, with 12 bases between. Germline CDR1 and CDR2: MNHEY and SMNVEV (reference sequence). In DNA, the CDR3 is TGTGCCAGCAGTTTATCGGTCGGGCCAAGCTATGGCTACACCTTC. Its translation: CASSLSVGPSYGYTF.

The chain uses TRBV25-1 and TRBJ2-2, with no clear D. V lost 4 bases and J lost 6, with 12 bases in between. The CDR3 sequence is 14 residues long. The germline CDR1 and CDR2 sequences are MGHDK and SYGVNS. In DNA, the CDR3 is TGTGCCAGCAGTGTAGGTGTTAGCTCCGGGGAGCTGTTTTTT. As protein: CASSVGVSSGELFF.

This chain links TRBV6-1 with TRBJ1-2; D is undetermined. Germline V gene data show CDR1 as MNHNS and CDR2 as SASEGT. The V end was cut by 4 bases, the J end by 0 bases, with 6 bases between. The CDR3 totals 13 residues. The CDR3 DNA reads TGTGCCAGCAGTGTTCGAGCTAACTATGGCTACACCTTC. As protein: CASSVRANYGYTF.

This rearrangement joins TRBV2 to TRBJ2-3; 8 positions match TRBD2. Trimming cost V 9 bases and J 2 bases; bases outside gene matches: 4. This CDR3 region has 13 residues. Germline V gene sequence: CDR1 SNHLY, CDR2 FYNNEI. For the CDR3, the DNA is TGTGCCAGTTCGGGAGGGAACACAGATACGCAGTATTTT. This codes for CASSGGNTDTQYF.